This T cell receptor beta chain was identified in a study of blood T cells in healthy people across ages. General observations from the study: In older individuals, TCR beta diversity per million T cells was lower, falling roughly linearly with age.

CDR1 and CDR2 (germline): MDHEN, SYDVKM. The trim removed 4 bases at V and 0 bases at J, leaving 4 bases unmatched. This CDR3 region has 15 residues. Then a second PCR, running roughly 7 to 12 cycles, was carried out with a sample-barcoded 5' primer and a J-beta primer mix. TCRdb recomputed calls from the 5' RACE reads with MiXCR, one row per CDR3 protein. The sample carries 1.5 million or so distinct CDR3 sequences, approximately 43% recorded once. A minimum of 6 micrograms of total RNA was extracted per sample. As to this clonotype: What it binds is unknown.

The receptor was derived from a woman aged 18-29 years in good health. The sample was blood. The genes are TRBV28 and TRBJ1-1, with TRBD1 identical over 8 bases. This CDR3 is CASSSTGAVNTEAFF. In DNA form, the CDR3 reads TGTGCCAGCAGTTCGACAGGGGCGGTGAACACTGAAGCTTTCTTT.